This T cell receptor (beta chain) was identified in a study of human T cells and chemical hapten exposure. Study outcomes and limitations: TCRs above 1 in 1000 frequency did not change with DPC sensitization.

Time point defined: pre-sensitization, week 0. Treatment given: therapeutic diphenylcyclopropenone sensitization with weekly scalp DPC. This clonotype was seen only a few times. No antigen is known for it. Attachment of unique molecular identifiers to individual cDNA molecules was performed in the library. Using its own MiXCR run on the RACE reads, TCRdb lists one record per CDR3 protein. The sample includes 380,000 or so distinct CDR3 sequences, approximately 5% of them seen just once. This CDR3 is 14 amino acids long. CDR1 and CDR2 from the germline V gene are SGHDN and FVKESK. The ends were cut back, 2 bases at V and 0 bases at J, with 7 bases in the middle.

The chain carries TRBV14 and TRBJ1-2, with TRBD1 as a possible D gene (5 bases). This receptor was taken from a young woman with alopecia areata. Some clones in this sample may be carry-over from other donors' samples. The source material was whole blood, sampled in connection with sensitization to the hapten diphenylcyclopropenone (DPC). The CDR3 sequence: CASSQLGPNYGYTF. The CDR3 DNA reads as TGTGCCAGCAGCCAATTGGGGCCTAACTATGGCTACACCTTC.